The clone carrying this TCR beta chain was observed a few times. Its antigen is unknown. A single record per CDR3 protein comes from TCRdb applying MiXCR to the reads. Of 630,000 or so distinct CDR3 sequences in the sample, roughly 26% were seen once. These data originate in a study of T cell repertoires in cytomegalovirus infection. General study findings and limits: In two of eight donors, the top clonotype was HLA-C-restricted CMV-specific.

Germline V lookup: CDR1 SGHDT, CDR2 YYEEEE. Germline trimming cut 7 bases from V and 4 bases from J; bases unmatched to any gene: 5. The CDR3 extends over 14 amino acids. Sequencing was done on a sample of CD8+ T cells from PBMCs. The rearrangement joins TRBV5-6 to TRBJ2-2, with 9 bases identical to TRBD2. The receptor was derived from a human donor in good health (CMV status not recorded). Some clones in this sample may be carry-over from other donors' samples. This CDR3 reads CASGAGGGTGELFF. The CDR3 bases are TGTGCCAGCGGAGCGGGGGGCGGCACCGGGGAGCTGTTTTTT.